These 20 T cell receptor beta chains were sequenced from one sample in a study of blood T cell repertoires in COVID-19. The method was immunoSEQ multiplex PCR; TCRdb's version includes in-frame clones alone and lacks a portion of them. The sample holds 50,000 to 70,000 clones, 90% seen once. Sequencing was done on a sample of peripheral blood. These receptor sequences come from an elderly woman with active COVID-19.

This clone was seen once. The chain carries TRBV24-1 and TRBJ2-5, with a weak D call TRBD1 (6 bases). CDR1 is KGHDR and CDR2 is SFDVKD in the germline V gene. V was trimmed by 10 bases and J by 5 bases, leaving 25 bases between them. The CDR3 has 16 amino acids. CDR3 residues: CATSRTGTNSLETQYF. For the CDR3, the DNA is TGTGCCACTAGCCGAACCGGGACAAATAGCTTGGAGACCCAGTACTTC.

The chain couples TRBV6-6 to TRBJ1-1, with D maybe TRBD1 (6 bases). Trimming removed 1 base from V and 5 bases from J, with 14 bases in between. The CDR3 loop spans 15 amino acids. Germline V CDR1 and CDR2: MNHNY, SVGAGI (reference sequence). This CDR3 reads CASSYLGATGTEAFF. CDR3 nucleotides: TGTGCCAGCAGTTACTTGGGGGCCACAGGGACTGAAGCTTTCTTT.

The chain joins TRBV10-3 to TRBJ1-6; D is uncertain. The CDR3 has 13 amino acids. Germline V lookup: CDR1 ENHRY, CDR2 SYGVKD. Trimming took 2 bases from V and 8 from J, leaving 7 bases between them. DNA of the CDR3: TGTGCCATCAGTGAGCGCCGGGATTCACCCCTCCACTTT. Amino acids: CAISERRDSPLHF.

The V and J genes are TRBV2 and TRBJ2-3, with 13 bases fitting TRBD2. The ends lost 4 bases at V and 1 base at J; junction bases unmatched: 8. The V gene's germline CDR1 is SNHLY and CDR2 FYNNEI. The CDR3 has 18 residues. This chain's CDR3 is CASSARTSGRGGTDTQYF. As DNA, the CDR3 is TGTGCCAGCAGTGCCCGGACTAGCGGGAGAGGTGGCACAGATACGCAGTATTTT.

The genes are TRBV5-1 and TRBJ2-1; perhaps TRBD2 as D (5 bases). Germline CDR1 SGHRS, CDR2 YFSETQ. V was clipped by 8 bases and J by 8 bases, with 14 bases between them. The CDR3 extends over 12 amino acids. The CDR3 loop is CARGPSRDEQFF. The DNA for the CDR3 is TGCGCCAGGGGTCCCTCGAGGGATGAGCAGTTCTTC.

V is TRBV27 and J is TRBJ2-7; tentatively, D is TRBD1 (6 bases). Per germline, CDR1 MNHEY and CDR2 SMNVEV (reference sequence). This CDR3 region has 14 residues. V lost 7 bases, J lost 1 base, and 14 bases lay in between. CDR3 residues: CASKEQGPSYEQYF. DNA for the CDR3: TGTGCCAGCAAGGAACAGGGCCCATCCTACGAGCAGTACTTC.

CDR3 sequence reads: CARSPSRTERPDGYTF. The CDR3 region has the DNA TGTGCCAGAAGCCCCTCCCGGACAGAGAGGCCAGATGGCTACACCTTC. V and J are TRBV5-3 and TRBJ1-2, with D possibly TRBD1 on 6 matching bases. TRBV5-3 is flagged as an ORF with uncertain function. Trimming took off 4 bases at V and 6 bases at J, with 22 bases between the two ends. CDR3 length equals 16 residues.

CDR3 amino acids: CATSATTNQPQHF. DNA for the CDR3: TGTGCCACCAGTGCGACAACAAATCAGCCCCAGCATTTT. The V gene is TRBV24-1, the J gene TRBJ1-5, with D uncertain. Germline CDR1 is KGHDR and CDR2 is SFDVKD. This CDR3 region has 13 residues. Trimming pared 5 bases from V and 4 bases from J, leaving 8 bases between.

The genes are TRBV3-1 (or the pseudogene TRBV3-2) and TRBJ2-2, with 7 bases that match TRBD2. Germline V gene data show CDR1 as LGHDT and CDR2 as YNNKEL (reference sequence). CDR3 length: 12 residues. V gave up 4 bases and J gave up 8 bases; unmatched junction bases: 1. CDR3 region: CASSRGGGELFF. The CDR3 nucleotides read TGTGCCAGCAGCCGGGGAGGGGGGGAGCTGTTTTTT.

The chain joins TRBV5-5 to TRBJ2-3, with 7 nucleotides matching TRBD1. The V gene end was trimmed by 2 bases and the J gene end by 2 bases; junction bases not matched to a gene: 5. The CDR3 sequence is 15 residues long. CDR1 is SGHKS and CDR2 is YYEKEE in the germline V gene (reference sequence). CDR3 amino acids: CASSFSGQLTDTQYF. The CDR3 nucleotides are TGTGCCAGCAGCTTTTCGGGACAGCTCACAGATACGCAGTATTTT.

The rearrangement uses TRBV5-1 and TRBJ1-2; D gene unclear. This CDR3 comprises 18 residues. Trimming cost V 0 bases and J 7 bases, with 25 bases left between them. Germline V lookup: CDR1 SGHRS, CDR2 YFSETQ. The CDR3 reads CASSLERTRDPSLGGYTF. The CDR3 DNA reads TGCGCCAGCAGCTTGGAGCGGACCCGTGACCCAAGCCTCGGTGGCTACACCTTC.

The chain combines TRBV28 with TRBJ1-2; 7 nucleotides align to TRBD1. Germline V gives CDR1 MDHEN, CDR2 SYDVKM. The ends lost 8 bases at V and 5 bases at J; junction bases unmatched: 5. The length of the CDR3 is 12 residues. The CDR3 protein is CASHRGVYGYTF. The CDR3 bases are TGTGCCAGCCACAGGGGAGTGTATGGCTACACCTTC.

The chain uses TRBV5-1 and TRBJ2-3; TRBD2 matches at 13 bases. This CDR3 is built from 17 residues. Germline values: CDR1 SGHRS, CDR2 YFSETQ. The trim removed 4 bases at V and 3 bases at J, leaving 8 bases unmatched. Here the CDR3 DNA reads TGCGCCAGCAGCGGCGGCCTACTAGCGGGAGGGACAGATACGCAGTATTTT. Residues: CASSGGLLAGGTDTQYF.

The V and J genes are TRBV7-2 and TRBJ1-1; 8 positions agree with TRBD1. The CDR3 sequence is 15 residues long. Germline trimming cut 5 bases from V and 6 bases from J; bases unmatched to any gene: 11. Germline V lookup: CDR1 SGHTA, CDR2 FQGNSA. CDR3 nucleotides: TGTGCCAGCAGCGCCCGGACAGGGAAAATCGCTGAAGCTTTCTTT. The encoded protein is CASSARTGKIAEAFF.

The V call is TRBV29-1, the J call TRBJ1-4; D possibly corresponds to TRBD1 (5 bases). This CDR3 is 14 amino acids long. The germline CDR1 and CDR2 sequences are SQVTM and ANQGSEA. Trimming took off 0 bases at V and 8 bases at J, with 13 bases between the two ends. The CDR3 is CSVEDALRGEKLFF. The CDR3, as DNA: TGCAGCGTTGAAGACGCCCTCCGGGGGGAAAAACTGTTTTTT.

The chain couples TRBV27 to TRBJ1-4; 8 nucleotides agree with TRBD1. Germline V gene lookup returns CDR1 MNHEY and CDR2 SMNVEV (reference sequence). V was clipped by 8 bases and J by 5 bases; unmatched bases: 7. The CDR3 runs to 14 residues. CDR3 in amino acids: CASSRTGINEKLFF. CDR3 DNA sequence: TGTGCCAGCTCCCGGACAGGGATAAATGAAAAACTGTTTTTT. The full variable domain, its missing parts supplied by reference TRBV27 and TRBJ1-4, is EAQVTQNPRYLITVTGKKLTVTCSQNMNHEYMSWYRQDPGLGLRQIYYSMNVEVTDKGDVPEGYKVSRKEKRNFPLILESPSPNQTSLYFCASSRTGINEKLFFGSGTQLSVL.

V is TRBV7-9 and J is TRBJ2-7; tentatively, D is TRBD2 (5 bases). The germline gives CDR1 SEHNR, CDR2 FQNEAQ (reference sequence). Deletions cut 1 base from V and 0 bases from J, with 16 bases between. The CDR3 length is 17 residues. CDR3 sequence reads: CASSLDPWAGVSYEQYF. Here the CDR3 DNA reads TGTGCCAGCAGCTTAGATCCCTGGGCGGGTGTCTCCTACGAGCAGTACTTC.

The rearrangement uses TRBV21-1 and TRBJ1-1. TRBV21-1 represents a pseudogene. This CDR3 region has 12 residues. The CDR3 spells CASSKVKTEAFF. The DNA for the CDR3 is TGTGCCAGCAGCAAAGTAAAAACTGAAGCTTTCTTT.

The chain links TRBV2 to TRBJ1-2, with TRBD1 matching 7 bases. CDR3 size: 15 residues. Trimming took 6 bases from V and 3 from J; bases not matched to a gene: 10. Germline CDR1 and CDR2: SNHLY and FYNNEI. The CDR3 loop reads CASSRDRAADYGYTF. As DNA, the CDR3 is TGTGCCAGCAGCCGAGACAGGGCCGCGGACTATGGCTACACCTTC. Variable domain in full (rest from reference TRBV2 and TRBJ1-2): EPEVTQTPSHQVTQMGQEVILRCVPISNHLYFYWYRQILGQKVEFLVSFYNNEISEKSEIFDDQFSVERPDGSNFTLKIRSTKLEDSAMYFCASSRDRAADYGYTFGSGTRLTVV.

V gene TRBV20-1 combines with J gene TRBJ1-5; unclear D gene. The V end lost 3 bases, the J end lost 10 bases, and 16 bases lay between the germline ends. The CDR3 runs 13 residues. The germline V gene encodes CDR1 DFQATT and CDR2 SNEGSKA (reference sequence). CDR3 DNA: TGCAGTGCTAGTGGGCGGCAAATCAGCCCCCAGCATTTT. Amino acids: CSASGRQISPQHF.